This T cell receptor (beta chain) was sequenced during a study of blood T cell repertoires in COVID-19. Study as a whole: Spain, Italy and the United States supplied samples that represented acute and convalescent COVID-19. Sources were T cells, B-cell-depleted T cells, or PBMCs; the material itself was cDNA or gDNA.

The germline CDR1 and CDR2 sequences are SGHTA and FQGTGA. The V end lost 5 bases, the J end lost 6 bases, and 13 bases lay between the germline ends. The CDR3 has 14 amino acids. Authors' methods: Estimates of nucleated cell counts were drawn from the amplification of reference gene primers. Here immunoSEQ multiplex PCR was the method, and the copy in TCRdb shows in-frame clones only, minus some. V, J and clone size are those of that table, while D and trimming were read from the DNA. This sample has around 160,000 clones, with about nine tenths found just once. The source of this sequence is a human donor in a cohort sampled during active COVID-19. Sequencing input: peripheral blood. This sequence joins TRBV7-3 and TRBJ2-2; maybe TRBD1 (6 bases). In DNA, the CDR3 is TGTGCCAGCAGCGAGAACAGGGTCGCCGGGGAGCTGTTTTTT. This codes for CASSENRVAGELFF. Full variable domain (remainder filled in from reference TRBV7-3 and TRBJ2-2): GAGVSQTPSNKVTEKGKYVELRCDPISGHTALYWYRQSLGQGPEFLIYFQGTGAADDSGLPNDRFFAVRPEGSVSTLKIQRTERGDSAVYLCASSENRVAGELFFGEGSRLTVL.